This T cell receptor beta chain was retrieved from a study of blood T cell repertoires in COVID-19. Study-wide context: PBMCs, B-cell-depleted T cells, or T cells were the source of the cDNA or gDNA that made up the material.

The CDR3 spans 15 residues. V gave up 6 bases and J gave up 4 bases; unmatched junction bases: 8. CDR1 and CDR2 (germline): MNHEY, SMNVEV (reference sequence). Per the authors' pipeline: Nucleated cell number was recorded as an estimate derived from reference gene primer amplification. Produced via immunoSEQ multiplex PCR; TCRdb's table is partial and in-frame only. For V, J and clone size, that table is used; D and trimming come from the DNA. In the table there are 150,000 to 200,000 clones, around nine tenths of which are singletons. V and J are TRBV27 and TRBJ1-2; TRBD1 aligns across 10 bases. This TCR came from a human donor in a cohort sampled during active COVID-19. Sequenced material: peripheral blood. CDR3 in DNA: TGTGCCAGCAGAGGAGGGACAGGGGAGGCCTATGGCTACACCTTC. Amino acid sequence: CASRGGTGEAYGYTF.